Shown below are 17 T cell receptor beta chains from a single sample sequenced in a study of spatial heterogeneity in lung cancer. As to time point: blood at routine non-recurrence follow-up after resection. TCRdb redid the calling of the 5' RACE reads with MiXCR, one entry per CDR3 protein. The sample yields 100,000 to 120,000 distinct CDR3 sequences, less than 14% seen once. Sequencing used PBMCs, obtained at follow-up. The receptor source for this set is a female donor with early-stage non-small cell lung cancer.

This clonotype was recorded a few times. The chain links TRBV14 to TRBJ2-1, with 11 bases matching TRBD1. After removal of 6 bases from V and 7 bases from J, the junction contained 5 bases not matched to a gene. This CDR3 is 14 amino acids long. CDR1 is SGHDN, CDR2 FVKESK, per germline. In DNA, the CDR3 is TGTGCCAGCAGAAGGACAGGGGGCGGGAATGAGCAGTTCTTC. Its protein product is CASRRTGGGNEQFF.

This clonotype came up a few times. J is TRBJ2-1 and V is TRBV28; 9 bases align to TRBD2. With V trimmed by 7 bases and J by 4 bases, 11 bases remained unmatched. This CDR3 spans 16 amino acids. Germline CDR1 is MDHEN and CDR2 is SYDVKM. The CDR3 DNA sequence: TGTGCCAGCACCCACGCTGGGCTAGCGGGGTACAATGAGCAGTTCTTC. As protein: CASTHAGLAGYNEQFF.

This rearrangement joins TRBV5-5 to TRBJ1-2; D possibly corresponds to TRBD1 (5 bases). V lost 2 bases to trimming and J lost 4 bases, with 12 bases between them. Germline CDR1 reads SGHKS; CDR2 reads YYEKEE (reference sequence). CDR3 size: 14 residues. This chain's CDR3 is CASSFNQGSYGYTF. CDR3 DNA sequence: TGTGCCAGCAGCTTTAATCAGGGCAGCTATGGCTACACCTTC.

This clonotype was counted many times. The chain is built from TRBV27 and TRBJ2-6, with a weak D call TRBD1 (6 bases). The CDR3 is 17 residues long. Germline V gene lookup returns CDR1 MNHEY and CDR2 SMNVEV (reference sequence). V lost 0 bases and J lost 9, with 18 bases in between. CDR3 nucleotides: TGTGCCAGCAGTTTATCGTCCGCGGACAGCCGCTACAACGTCCTGACTTTC. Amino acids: CASSLSSADSRYNVLTF.

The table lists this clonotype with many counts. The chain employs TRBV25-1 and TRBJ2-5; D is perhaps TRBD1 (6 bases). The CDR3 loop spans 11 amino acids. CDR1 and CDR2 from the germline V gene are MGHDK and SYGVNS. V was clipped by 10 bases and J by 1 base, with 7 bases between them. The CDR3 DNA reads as TGTGCCACAGGGGCCCAAGAGACCCAGTACTTC. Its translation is CATGAQETQYF.

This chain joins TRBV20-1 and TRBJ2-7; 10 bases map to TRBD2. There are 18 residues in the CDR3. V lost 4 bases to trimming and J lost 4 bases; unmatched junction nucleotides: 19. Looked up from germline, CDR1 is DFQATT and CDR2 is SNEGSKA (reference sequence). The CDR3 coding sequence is TGCAGTGCTACCTCCCCTAGCGGGAGAGGGTACACGAGGTACGAGCAGTACTTC. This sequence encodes CSATSPSGRGYTRYEQYF.

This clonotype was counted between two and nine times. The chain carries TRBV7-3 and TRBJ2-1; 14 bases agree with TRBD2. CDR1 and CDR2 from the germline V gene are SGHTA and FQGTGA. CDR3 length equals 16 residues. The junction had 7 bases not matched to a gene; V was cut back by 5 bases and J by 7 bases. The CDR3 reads CASSLPGTSGRNEQFF. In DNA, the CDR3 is TGTGCCAGCAGCCTCCCCGGGACTAGCGGGAGAAATGAGCAGTTCTTC.

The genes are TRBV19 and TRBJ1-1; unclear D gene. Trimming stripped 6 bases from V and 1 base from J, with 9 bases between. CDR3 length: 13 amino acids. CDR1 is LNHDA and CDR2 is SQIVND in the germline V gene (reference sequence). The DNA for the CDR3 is TGTGCCAGTAGGCCCCAGCAGAACACTGAAGCTTTCTTT. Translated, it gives CASRPQQNTEAFF.

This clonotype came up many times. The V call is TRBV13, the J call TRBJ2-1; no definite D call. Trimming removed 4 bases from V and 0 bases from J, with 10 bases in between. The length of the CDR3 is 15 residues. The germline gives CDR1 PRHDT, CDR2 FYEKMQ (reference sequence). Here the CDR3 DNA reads TGTGCCAGCAGCTACCTTATGAGCTCCTACAATGAGCAGTTCTTC. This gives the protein CASSYLMSSYNEQFF. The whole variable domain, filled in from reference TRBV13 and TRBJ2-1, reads AAGVIQSPRHLIKEKRETATLKCYPIPRHDTVYWYQQGPGQDPQFLISFYEKMQSDKGSIPDRFSAQQFSDYHSELNMSSLELGDSALYFCASSYLMSSYNEQFFGPGTRLTVL.

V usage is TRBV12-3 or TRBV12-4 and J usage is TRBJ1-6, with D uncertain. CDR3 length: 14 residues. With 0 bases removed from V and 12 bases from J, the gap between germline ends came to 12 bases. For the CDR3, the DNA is TGTGCCAGCAGTTTAGCGGACCAAGGTAGACCCCTCCACTTT. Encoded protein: CASSLADQGRPLHF.

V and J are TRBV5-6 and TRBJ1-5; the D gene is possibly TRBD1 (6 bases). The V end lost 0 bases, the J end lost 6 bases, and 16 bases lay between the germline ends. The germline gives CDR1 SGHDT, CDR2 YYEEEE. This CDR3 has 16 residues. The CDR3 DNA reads TGTGCCAGCAGCTTGGCGGGCCCAACAGGGTTTCAGCCCCAGCATTTT. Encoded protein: CASSLAGPTGFQPQHF.

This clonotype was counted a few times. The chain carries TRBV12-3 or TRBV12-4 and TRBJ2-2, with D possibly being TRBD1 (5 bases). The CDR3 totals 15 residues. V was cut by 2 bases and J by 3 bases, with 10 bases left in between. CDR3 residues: CASSLQGLDTGELFF. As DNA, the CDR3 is TGTGCCAGCAGTTTACAGGGTTTGGACACCGGGGAGCTGTTTTTT.

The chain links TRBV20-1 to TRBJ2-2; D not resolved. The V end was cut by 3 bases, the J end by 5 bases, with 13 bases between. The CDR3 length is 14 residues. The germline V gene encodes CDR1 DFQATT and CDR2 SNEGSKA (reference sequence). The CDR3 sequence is CSARAGRETGELFF. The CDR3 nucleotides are TGCAGTGCTAGGGCAGGAAGGGAAACCGGGGAGCTGTTTTTT.

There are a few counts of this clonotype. CDR3 in DNA: TGCGCCAGCAGCTCAATTCTGGGGGATGGCTACACCTTC. Protein sequence: CASSSILGDGYTF. The chain employs TRBV5-1 and TRBJ1-2; D might be TRBD1 (5 bases). Germline V lookup: CDR1 SGHRS, CDR2 YFSETQ. CDR3 length: 13 residues. The V gene lost 3 bases and the J gene lost 6 bases, with 12 bases spanning the gap.

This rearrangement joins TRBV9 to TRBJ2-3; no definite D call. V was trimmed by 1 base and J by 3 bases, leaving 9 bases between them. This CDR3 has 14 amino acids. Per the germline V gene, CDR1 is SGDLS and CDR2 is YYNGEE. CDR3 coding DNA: TGTGCCAGCAGCGTACGCCATGAAACAGATACGCAGTATTTT. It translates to CASSVRHETDTQYF.

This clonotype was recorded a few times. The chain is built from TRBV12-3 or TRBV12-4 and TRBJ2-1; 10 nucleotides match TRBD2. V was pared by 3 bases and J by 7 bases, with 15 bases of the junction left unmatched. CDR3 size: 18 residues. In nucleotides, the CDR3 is TGTGCCAGCAGTTTGCCTCGCCGGCTAGCGGGAGCAGTTAATGAGCAGTTCTTC. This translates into CASSLPRRLAGAVNEQFF.

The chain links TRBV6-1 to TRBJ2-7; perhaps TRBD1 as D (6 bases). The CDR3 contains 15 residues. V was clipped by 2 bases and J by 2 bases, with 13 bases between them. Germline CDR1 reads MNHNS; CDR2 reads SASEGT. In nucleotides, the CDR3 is TGTGCCAGCAGTGAATGGGGGACAAGCGCCTACGAGCAGTACTTC. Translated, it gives CASSEWGTSAYEQYF.